The 31 T cell receptor beta chains given below trace back to one sample, sequenced in a study of shared clonotypes between healthy human individuals. Some clones are missing from TCRdb's copy, which holds only in-frame ones; the method was immunoSEQ multiplex PCR. In the table there are roughly 1 million clones, approximately 68% of which are singletons. Material for sequencing was memory CD4+ T cells sorted from blood. Subset specified: CD45RA-negative fraction. The receptors were gathered from a man aged 18 to 29 in good health.

This clone was counted ten times or more. V is TRBV6-5 and J is TRBJ1-1; D is unresolved. This CDR3 has 16 amino acids. The V gene's germline CDR1 is MNHEY and CDR2 SVGAGI. The germline V and J ends were trimmed by 4 bases and 0 bases, with 15 bases remaining between them. CDR3 protein: CASSLGSIGMNTEAFF. The CDR3 DNA reads TGTGCCAGCAGTTTGGGCAGTATCGGGATGAACACTGAAGCTTTCTTT.

The chain is built from TRBV5-5 and TRBJ1-2, with D maybe TRBD1 (5 bases). The CDR3 is 15 amino acids. Trimming pared 3 bases from V and 3 bases from J, leaving 15 bases between. Germline values: CDR1 SGHKS, CDR2 YYEKEE (reference sequence). This chain's CDR3 is CASSSGPQTDYGYTF. The CDR3, as DNA: TGTGCCAGCAGCTCGGGACCTCAGACCGACTATGGCTACACCTTC.

The chain recombines TRBV5-1 with TRBJ2-6, with TRBD1 as a possible D gene (6 bases). Deletions cut 1 base from V and 2 bases from J, with 13 bases between. Germline loops: CDR1 SGHRS, CDR2 YFSETQ. The length of the CDR3 is 17 residues. The DNA of the CDR3 is TGCGCCAGCAGCTTGTGGCAGGGGTTGACTGGGGCCAACGTCCTGACTTTC. It translates to CASSLWQGLTGANVLTF.

The chain carries TRBV28 and TRBJ2-2, with 9 bases fitting TRBD1. Losses at the gene ends were 10 bases for V and 1 base for J; bases not matched to a gene: 10. CDR1 MDHEN and CDR2 SYDVKM come from the germline V gene. The CDR3 extends over 16 amino acids. The DNA of the CDR3 is TGTGCCACTCCAAAGACAGGGGGAAAGAACACCGGGGAGCTGTTTTTT. Amino acids: CATPKTGGKNTGELFF.

This clone has a count of ten or more. The rearrangement uses TRBV5-6 and TRBJ1-1; the D gene is possibly TRBD1 (6 bases). Trimming removed 3 bases at V and 3 bases at J, with 12 bases between. From germline, CDR1 is SGHDT and CDR2 YYEEEE. The CDR3 runs 14 residues. CDR3: CASSSLWGHTEAFF. As DNA, the CDR3 is TGTGCCAGCAGCTCGTTGTGGGGGCACACTGAAGCTTTCTTT.

CDR3 region: CALESGATDTQYF. The CDR3 bases are TGTGCCCTCGAGTCGGGTGCCACAGATACGCAGTATTTT. The chain joins TRBV30 to TRBJ2-3; D gene ambiguous. The CDR3 consists of 13 residues. CDR1 and CDR2 (germline): GTSNPN, SVGIG (reference sequence). V dropped 8 bases and J dropped 2 bases, with 14 bases sitting between them.

The rearrangement links TRBV7-8 to TRBJ2-3; 10 nucleotides align to TRBD2. Germline CDR1 reads SGHVS; CDR2 reads FQNEAQ. The CDR3 has 18 residues. The V gene end was trimmed by 4 bases and the J gene end by 4 bases; junction bases not matched to a gene: 14. The CDR3 loop reads CASSSRSCLAGESDTQYF. The CDR3 DNA is TGTGCCAGCAGCTCCCGATCCTGTCTAGCGGGAGAGTCAGATACGCAGTATTTT.

The chain couples TRBV6-5 to TRBJ2-6; perhaps TRBD1 as D (6 bases). Germline V CDR1 and CDR2: MNHEY, SVGAGI. This CDR3 is built from 13 residues. Trimming shortened V by 9 bases and J by 8 bases, and 14 bases separated the two germline ends. As DNA, the CDR3 is TGTGCCAGTCTAAAACAGGGAACCAACGTCCTGACTTTC. It yields the protein CASLKQGTNVLTF.

The chain carries TRBV5-6 and TRBJ1-1; 7 nucleotides line up with TRBD1. Germline V gene data show CDR1 as SGHDT and CDR2 as YYEEEE. This CDR3 spans 13 amino acids. Losses at the gene ends were 1 base for V and 8 bases for J; bases not matched to a gene: 5. In nucleotides, the CDR3 is TGTGCCAGCAGCTTGATAACAGGGGCGGAAGCTTTCTTT. Amino acid sequence: CASSLITGAEAFF.

The V and J genes are TRBV21-1 and TRBJ2-6. TRBV21-1 is a pseudogene. The CDR3 spans 18 residues. The CDR3, as DNA: TGTGCCAGCAGCGCCCCACACGGACCGGCGTGGGGGGCCAACGTCCTGACTTTC. Its protein is CASSAPHGPAWGANVLTF.

The chain combines TRBV7-8 with TRBJ2-2; D ambiguous. The CDR3 sequence is 13 residues long. V lost 2 bases and J lost 5, with 6 bases in between. The germline V gene has CDR1 SGHVS and CDR2 FQNEAQ. CDR3 region: CASSLFRTGELFF. In DNA form, the CDR3 reads TGTGCCAGCAGCTTATTTCGGACCGGGGAGCTGTTTTTT.

This chain connects TRBV21-1 to TRBJ2-7; the D segment call TRBD1 is taken from the table without a DNA check. TRBV21-1 is a pseudogene segment. This CDR3 contains 14 residues. The CDR3 loop is CASSDLQATYEQYF. The CDR3 DNA reads as TGTGCCAGCAGCGATCTACAGGCAACCTACGAGCAGTACTTC.

This clone was recorded a few times. V usage is TRBV30 and J usage is TRBJ1-5, with D uncertain. From germline, CDR1 is GTSNPN and CDR2 SVGIG (reference sequence). Trimming cost V 3 bases and J 0 bases, with 12 bases left between them. The CDR3 length is 15 residues. The CDR3 spells CAWRGKGYSNQPQHF. The DNA of the CDR3 is TGTGCCTGGAGGGGAAAGGGCTATAGCAATCAGCCCCAGCATTTT.

This clone was counted only a few times. V is TRBV14 and J is TRBJ1-6, with D perhaps TRBD1 (6 bases). The CDR3 is 12 amino acids. CDR1 SGHDN and CDR2 FVKESK come from the germline V gene. V was cut by 6 bases and J by 15 bases, with 15 bases left in between. The CDR3 region is CASSQGPLVLHF. The CDR3 region has the DNA TGTGCCAGCAGTCAGGGGCCCTTAGTCCTCCACTTT.

This chain uses TRBV5-8 with TRBJ2-5; D remains unclear. The V and J ends lost 4 bases and 1 base respectively, with 8 bases between them. CDR3 length: 13 residues. Germline V gene data show CDR1 as SGHTS and CDR2 as YDEGEE. The CDR3 sequence: CASSGRIQETQYF. CDR3 in DNA: TGTGCCAGCAGCGGCAGGATCCAAGAGACCCAGTACTTC.

In this sample, this clone turned up a few times. The J gene is TRBJ2-2, the V gene TRBV5-1, with 7 bases identical to TRBD1. CDR1 is SGHRS and CDR2 is YFSETQ in the germline V gene. The V segment lost 0 bases and the J segment 4 bases; nucleotides outside the gene matches: 3. The CDR3 spans 15 residues. This chain's CDR3 is CASSLEDRPTGELFF. DNA of the CDR3: TGCGCCAGCAGCTTGGAGGACAGGCCCACCGGGGAGCTGTTTTTT.

The rearrangement uses TRBV28 and TRBJ1-3; 11 bases align to TRBD1. The V gene end was trimmed by 1 base and the J gene end by 4 bases; junction bases not matched to a gene: 9. The CDR3 length is 18 residues. Germline V gives CDR1 MDHEN, CDR2 SYDVKM. The CDR3 loop reads CASSLFGGTGGSGNTIYF. The DNA of the CDR3 is TGTGCCAGCAGTTTATTCGGTGGGACAGGGGGATCCGGAAACACCATATATTTT.

In the case of this clone: The same CDR3 also results from other DNA sequences found in this sample. CDR3 sequence reads: CASSSAGNEQYF. CDR3 nucleotide sequence: TGTGCCAGCAGCTCTGCCGGGAACGAGCAGTACTTC. V and J are TRBV11-3 and TRBJ2-7; possible D gene TRBD2, 5 bases. CDR3 length equals 12 residues. Per germline, CDR1 SGHNT and CDR2 YENEEA. V shed 4 bases and J shed 5 bases, with 9 bases lying between them.

This chain joins TRBV11-1 and TRBJ1-1; no clear D gene. Germline values: CDR1 SGHAT, CDR2 FQDESV (reference sequence). V lost 1 base and J 4 bases, leaving 7 bases between the germline ends. The CDR3 consists of 13 residues. The CDR3 sequence is CASSLGSGTEAFF. CDR3 DNA: TGTGCCAGCAGCTTAGGCAGCGGCACTGAAGCTTTCTTT.

The J gene is TRBJ2-1, the V gene TRBV2; the match to TRBD2 covers 16 bases. With V trimmed by 7 bases and J by 10 bases, 10 bases remained unmatched. This CDR3 has 16 residues. The V gene's germline CDR1 is SNHLY and CDR2 FYNNEI. The DNA of the CDR3 is TGTGCCAGCAAACGTGGGGGGACTAGCGGGAGGGCGGAGCAGTTCTTC. Its translation is CASKRGGTSGRAEQFF.

This rearrangement joins TRBV5-1 to TRBJ2-7; 11 bases map to TRBD1. V trimming: 0 bases; J trimming: 4 bases; junction bases outside the gene matches: 3. This CDR3 region has 15 residues. In germline, CDR1 is SGHRS, CDR2 YFSETQ. CDR3 bases: TGCGCCAGCAGCTTGGGAGGACAGGGGGCTTACGAGCAGTACTTC. It codes for CASSLGGQGAYEQYF.

This clone was picked up a small number of times. The chain couples TRBV19 to TRBJ1-1, with 8 bases fitting TRBD1. The germline gives CDR1 LNHDA, CDR2 SQIVND (reference sequence). V shed 5 bases and J 1 base; nucleotides not matched to a gene: 3. The CDR3 extends over 14 amino acids. CDR3: CASSVQGENTEAFF. The CDR3 DNA follows: TGTGCCAGTAGTGTACAGGGGGAGAACACTGAAGCTTTCTTT.

CDR3 loop: CSVHHLTEQYF. The CDR3 DNA follows: TGCAGCGTTCATCACCTTACCGAGCAGTACTTC. The chain carries TRBV29-1 and TRBJ2-7, with D hard to call. The CDR3 runs to 11 residues. Trimming stripped 5 bases from V and 6 bases from J, with 11 bases between. Germline CDR1 SQVTM, CDR2 ANQGSEA.

This chain uses TRBV30 with TRBJ2-7; 8 nucleotides line up with TRBD1. J gave up 2 bases and V 8 bases, and 8 bases lay outside the gene matches. This CDR3 contains 13 residues. Germline V gives CDR1 GTSNPN, CDR2 SVGIG (reference sequence). CDR3 sequence reads: CAGGFRGPYEQYF. The CDR3 DNA reads TGTGCCGGGGGGTTCAGGGGGCCCTACGAGCAGTACTTC.

This clone has a count of ten or more. The V call is TRBV27, the J call TRBJ2-6; D ambiguous. Germline V gives CDR1 MNHEY, CDR2 SMNVEV (reference sequence). This CDR3 has 14 residues. The ends were cut back, 7 bases at V and 1 base at J, with 8 bases in the middle. The CDR3 region is CASMRDSGANVLTF. Here the CDR3 DNA reads TGTGCCAGCATGAGAGATTCTGGGGCCAACGTCCTGACTTTC.

This chain joins TRBV4-3 and TRBJ2-6; D possibly corresponds to TRBD1 (5 bases). Trimming shortened V by 0 bases and J by 1 base, and 16 bases separated the two germline ends. This CDR3 comprises 19 residues. Germline V gene data show CDR1 as LGHNA and CDR2 as YSLEER. The CDR3 DNA follows: TGCGCCAGCAGCCAAGAGCGCCAGGGCCTGTATTCTGGGGCCAACGTCCTGACTTTC. Its protein is CASSQERQGLYSGANVLTF.

The CDR3 loop reads CASSQDPSGQGVETQYF. CDR3 DNA sequence: TGCGCCAGCAGCCAAGACCCCTCGGGACAGGGGGTAGAGACCCAGTACTTC. The V and J genes are TRBV4-3 and TRBJ2-5; TRBD1 matches at 11 bases. The CDR3 consists of 17 residues. V gave up 0 bases and J gave up 4 bases; unmatched junction bases: 7. The germline CDR1 and CDR2 sequences are LGHNA and YSLEER.

J is TRBJ2-7 and V is TRBV11-2; the D is unclear. In germline, CDR1 is SGHAT, CDR2 FQNNGV. The CDR3 is 14 residues long. V gave up 1 base and J gave up 4 bases, with 11 bases separating them. The CDR3 loop is CASSLAWAGYEQYF. The CDR3 nucleotides are TGTGCCAGCAGCTTAGCGTGGGCCGGTTACGAGCAGTACTTC. The entire variable domain, with the rest obtained from reference TRBV11-2 and TRBJ2-7, is as follows: EAGVAQSPRYKIIEKRQSVAFWCNPISGHATLYWYQQILGQGPKLLIQFQNNGVVDDSQLPKDRFSAERLKGVDSTLKIQPAKLEDSAVYLCASSLAWAGYEQYFGPGTRLTVT.

The chain uses TRBV28 and TRBJ2-2, with a weak D call TRBD2 (5 bases). The germline gives CDR1 MDHEN, CDR2 SYDVKM. CDR3 length: 16 amino acids. With 1 base removed from V and 4 bases from J, the gap between germline ends came to 13 bases. The DNA for the CDR3 is TGTGCCAGCAGTTTATTCCCCCCGGGGATCACCGGGGAGCTGTTTTTT. It translates to CASSLFPPGITGELFF.

The chain recombines TRBV6-6 with TRBJ2-7, with 7 bases identical to TRBD1. The germline V gene has CDR1 MNHNY and CDR2 SVGAGI (reference sequence). J lost 6 bases, V lost 7 bases, and 6 bases had no gene match. CDR3 length: 12 residues. CDR3 coding DNA: TGTGCCAGCAATGACAGGGTCGGCGAGCAGTACTTC. Translating gives CASNDRVGEQYF.

CDR3 in amino acids: CASSFPAGVYNEQFF. CDR3 nucleotides: TGTGCCAGCAGCTTCCCAGCGGGGGTGTACAATGAGCAGTTCTTC. The rearrangement uses TRBV5-4 and TRBJ2-1, with 8 bases that match TRBD2. The V segment lost 2 bases and the J segment 4 bases; nucleotides outside the gene matches: 5. This CDR3 has 15 amino acids. CDR1 is SGHNT, CDR2 YYREEE, per germline (reference sequence).